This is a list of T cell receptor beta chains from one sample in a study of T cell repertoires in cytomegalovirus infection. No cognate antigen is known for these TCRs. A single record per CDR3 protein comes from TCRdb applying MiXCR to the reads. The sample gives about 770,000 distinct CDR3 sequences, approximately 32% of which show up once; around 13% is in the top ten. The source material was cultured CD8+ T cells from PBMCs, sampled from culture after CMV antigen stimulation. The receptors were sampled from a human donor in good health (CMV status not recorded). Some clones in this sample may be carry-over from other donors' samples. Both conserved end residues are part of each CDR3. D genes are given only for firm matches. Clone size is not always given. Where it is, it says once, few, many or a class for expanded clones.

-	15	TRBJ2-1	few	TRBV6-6	TGTGCCAGCAGACCCTATCCTGACGGATACAATGAGCAGTTCTTC	CASRPYPDGYNEQFF
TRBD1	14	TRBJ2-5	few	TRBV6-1	TGTGCCAGCAGTGCCGACAGGGGGTGGGAGACCCAGTACTTC	CASSADRGWETQYF
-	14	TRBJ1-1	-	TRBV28	TGTGCCAGCAGCTTTCTTGGGGGGTACACTGAAGCTTTCTTT	CASSFLGGYTEAFF
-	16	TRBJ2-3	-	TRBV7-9	TGTGCCAGCAGCGTCTCAGGAGGAAGTTTAACAGATACGCAGTATTTT	CASSVSGGSLTDTQYF
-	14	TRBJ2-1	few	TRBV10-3	TGTGCCATCAGTGAGTCTGAGAGTTTCCAGGAGCAGTTCTTC	CAISESESFQEQFF
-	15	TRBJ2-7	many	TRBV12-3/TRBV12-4	TGTGCCAGCAGTCCATCTACGGGCTCACCCTACGAGCAGTACTTC	CASSPSTGSPYEQYF
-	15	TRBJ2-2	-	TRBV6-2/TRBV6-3	TGTGCCAGCAGTTTCGGGACATATAACACCGGGGAGCTGTTTTTT	CASSFGTYNTGELFF
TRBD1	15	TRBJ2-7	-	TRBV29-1	TGCAGCGTTGAAAATGCGGACAGGGGGGACTACGAGCAGTACTTC	CSVENADRGDYEQYF
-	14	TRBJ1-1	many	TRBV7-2	TGTGCCAGCAGCCCAGGAAGCATGAACACTGAAGCTTTCTTT	CASSPGSMNTEAFF
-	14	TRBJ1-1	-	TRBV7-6	TGTGCCAGCAGCTTAGAGGGTCGGGCCCCGGGAGCTTTCTTT	CASSLEGRAPGAFF
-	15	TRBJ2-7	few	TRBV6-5	TGTGCCAGCAGATTGCGTGCAGGGTCTGGCTACGAGCAGTACTTC	CASRLRAGSGYEQYF
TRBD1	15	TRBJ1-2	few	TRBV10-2	TGCGCCAGCAGCTACCGAGAACAGGGGGCTGCGGGCTACACCTTC	CASSYREQGAAGYTF
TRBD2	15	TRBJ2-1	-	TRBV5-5	TGTGCCAGCAGCCCGAGCGGGACCCACAACGGGGAGCAGTTCTTC	CASSPSGTHNGEQFF
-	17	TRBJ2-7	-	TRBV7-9	TGTGCCAGCAGCTTTCTCGGCGGGGCCGAAAATCTATACGAGCAGTACTTC	CASSFLGGAENLYEQYF
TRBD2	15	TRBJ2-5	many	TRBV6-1	TGTGCCAGCAGTTTATCGGGGGGGTACCAAGAGACCCAGTACTTC	CASSLSGGYQETQYF
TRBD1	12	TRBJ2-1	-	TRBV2	TGTGCCAAGCAGGGGGCCGACAATGAGCAGTTCTTC	CAKQGADNEQFF
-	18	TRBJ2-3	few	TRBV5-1	TGCGCCAGCAGCTCGCCGGACGACAGACCGAAAAGCACAGATACGCAGTATTTT	CASSSPDDRPKSTDTQYF
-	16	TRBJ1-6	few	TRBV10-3	TGTGCCATCAGCTACAGGCCCGACTCTTATAATTCACCCCTCCACTTT	CAISYRPDSYNSPLHF
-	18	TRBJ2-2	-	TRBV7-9	TGTGCCAGCAGCTCATCAAACCACACCCCCCTAAACACCGGGGAGCTGTTTTTT	CASSSSNHTPLNTGELFF
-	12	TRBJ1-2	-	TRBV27	TGTGCCACTTCCGACAGTTCCCATGGCTACACCTTC	CATSDSSHGYTF
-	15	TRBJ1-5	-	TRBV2	TGTGCCAGCACCAAGGGTTCCGGTAAGAAGCAGCCCCAGCATTTT	CASTKGSGKKQPQHF
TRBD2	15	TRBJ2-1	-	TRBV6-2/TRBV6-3	TGTGCCAGCAGTTACGGATGGACGGGGGGACATGAGCAGTTCTTC	CASSYGWTGGHEQFF
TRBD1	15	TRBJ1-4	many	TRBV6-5	TGTGCCAGCAGTGACCGGGACAGGGGGGATGAAAAACTGTTTTTT	CASSDRDRGDEKLFF
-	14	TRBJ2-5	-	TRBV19	TGTGCCAGTAGTATAGATGAAGGGGGAAGGACCCAGTACTTC	CASSIDEGGRTQYF
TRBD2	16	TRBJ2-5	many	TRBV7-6	TGTGCCAGCAGCCGAACTAGCGGGAAGTACCAAGAGACCCAGTACTTC	CASSRTSGKYQETQYF
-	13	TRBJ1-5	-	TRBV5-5	TGTGCCAGCAGCTTGGTATTGAATCAGCCCCAGCATTTT	CASSLVLNQPQHF
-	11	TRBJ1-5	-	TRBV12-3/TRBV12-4	TGTGCCAGCAGTTCCGGGGACAACCAGCATTTT	CASSSGDNQHF
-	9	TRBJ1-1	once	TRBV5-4	TGTGCCTTCGGAATTGAAGCTTTCTTT	CAFGIEAFF
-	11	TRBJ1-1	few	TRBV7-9	TGTGCCGCCCTTAGGTCGGGTGCGGCTTTCTTT	CAALRSGAAFF
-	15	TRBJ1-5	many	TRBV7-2	TGTGCCAGCAGCTTAGTGGTCGGTAGCAATCAGCCCCAGCATTTT	CASSLVVGSNQPQHF
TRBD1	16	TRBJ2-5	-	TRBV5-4	TGTGCCAGCAGCTTTACCGGGACAGTAAACCAAGAGACCCAGTACTTC	CASSFTGTVNQETQYF
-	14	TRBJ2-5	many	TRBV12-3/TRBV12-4	TGTGCCAGCAGTTTAGCGGGGGTGCAAGAGACCCAGTACTTC	CASSLAGVQETQYF
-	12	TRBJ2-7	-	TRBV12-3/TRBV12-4	TGTGCCAGCAGTTTCCGGTCGGACGAGCAGTACTTC	CASSFRSDEQYF
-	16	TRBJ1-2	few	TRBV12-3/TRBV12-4	TGTGCCAGCAGTAATTGGACAGTTGCCAGTAGTTATGGCTACACCTTC	CASSNWTVASSYGYTF
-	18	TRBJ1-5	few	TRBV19	TGTGCCAGTAGTATTGGAATCTTAGACGTGATCTCCTATCAGCCCCAGCATTTT	CASSIGILDVISYQPQHF
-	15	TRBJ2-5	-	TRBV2	TGTGCCAGCGCCCCGGGAGTGATGGGAGCAGAGACCCAGTACTTC	CASAPGVMGAETQYF
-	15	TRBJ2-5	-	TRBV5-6	TGTGCCAGCAGCTTGGGGGGAGCGGACAGAAGGCCCCAGGACTTC	CASSLGGADRRPQDF
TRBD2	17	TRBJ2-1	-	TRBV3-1	TGTGCCAGCAGCCATCAAACTAGCGTCCTTTCCTACAATGAGCAGTTCTTC	CASSHQTSVLSYNEQFF
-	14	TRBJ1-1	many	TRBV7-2	TGTGCCAGCAGCTTAGCTTGGGCCAACACTGAAGCTTTCTTT	CASSLAWANTEAFF
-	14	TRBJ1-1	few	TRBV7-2	TGTGCCAGCAGCTGGGGGGGGGGGTTCACTGAAGCTTTCTTT	CASSWGGGFTEAFF
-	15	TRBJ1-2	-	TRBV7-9	TGTGCCAGCAGCTTAGTCGGACAGCTGGGCTATGGCTACACCTTC	CASSLVGQLGYGYTF
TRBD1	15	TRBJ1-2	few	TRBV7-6	TGTGCCAGCAGCTCGGGACAGGATATTCTCTATGGCTACACCTTC	CASSSGQDILYGYTF
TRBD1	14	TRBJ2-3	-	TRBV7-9	TGTGCCAGCAGCTTATGGACAGGGGAAGATACGCAGTATTTT	CASSLWTGEDTQYF
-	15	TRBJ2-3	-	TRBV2	TGTGCCAGCAGTGAGTGGCAGTCTAGCACAGATACGCAGTATTTT	CASSEWQSSTDTQYF
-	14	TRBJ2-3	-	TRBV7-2	TGTGCCAGCAGTGTCTGGATCAGCACAGATACGCAGTATTTT	CASSVWISTDTQYF
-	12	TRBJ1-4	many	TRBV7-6	TGTGCCAGCTCGGGGATTAATGAAAAACTGTTTTTT	CASSGINEKLFF
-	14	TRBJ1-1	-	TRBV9	TGTGCCAGCAGCGCTTGGGGGGGAGGGACTGAAGCTTTCTTT	CASSAWGGGTEAFF
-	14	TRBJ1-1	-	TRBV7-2	TGTGCCAACAGCCCGACAGGATTCCGCACTGAAGCTTTCTTT	CANSPTGFRTEAFF